The 23 T cell receptor beta chains below were found in one sample sequenced in a study of T-cell reconstitution after alpha-beta-depleted transplantation in children. Unique molecular identifiers were used to barcode this TCRbeta library. TCRdb re-called the PCR reads through MiXCR, storing one row per CDR3 protein. The profile covers around 580,000 distinct CDR3 sequences, with about a quarter appearing a single time and around 36% taken by the ten largest. The sequencing used PBMCs, collected before TCRalphabeta/CD19-depleted stem cell transplant. The source is a boy in the first two years of life with Wiskott-Aldrich syndrome, due to receive a stem cell transplant.

The chain links TRBV7-3 to TRBJ2-1; 8 bases align to TRBD2. Germline V gene lookup returns CDR1 SGHTA and CDR2 FQGTGA. The V and J ends lost 5 bases and 2 bases, in that order; junction bases with no gene match: 8. This CDR3 is 16 amino acids long. The CDR3, as DNA: TGTGCCAGCAGCGGGCATAGCGGGGCGGCCTACAATGAGCAGTTCTTC. Amino acid sequence: CASSGHSGAAYNEQFF.

The CDR3 DNA sequence: TGTGCCAGCAGTACGGGACACGGTAACAATGAGCAGTTCTTC. Its protein is CASSTGHGNNEQFF. The genes are TRBV2 and TRBJ2-1; a weak D match, TRBD1 (6 bases). V lost 5 bases and J lost 5, with 13 bases in between. Germline loops: CDR1 SNHLY, CDR2 FYNNEI. CDR3 length: 14 residues.

The V and J genes are TRBV5-1 and TRBJ2-7; 7 bases are shared with TRBD2. CDR3 size: 14 residues. The germline gives CDR1 SGHRS, CDR2 YFSETQ. V lost 1 base and J lost 5; bases outside the gene matches: 6. CDR3 nucleotide sequence: TGCGCCAGCAGCTTGCAGGCGGGAGCTCACGAGCAGTACTTC. It translates to CASSLQAGAHEQYF.

There are a few counts of this clonotype. The rearrangement links TRBV5-6 to TRBJ1-5; perhaps TRBD1 as D (6 bases). V lost 5 bases to trimming and J lost 5 bases, with 14 bases between them. This CDR3 has 14 amino acids. CDR1 is SGHDT and CDR2 is YYEEEE in the germline V gene. The CDR3, as DNA: TGTGCCAGCAGTTCTAGACAGGAGGATCAGCCCCAGCATTTT. Amino acid sequence: CASSSRQEDQPQHF.

This clonotype was observed a handful of times. This chain connects TRBV5-1 to TRBJ1-6; no clear D. The germline V gene has CDR1 SGHRS and CDR2 YFSETQ. Trimming took off 4 bases at V and 7 bases at J, with 9 bases between the two ends. The CDR3 is 13 amino acids. CDR3 DNA sequence: TGCGCCAGCAGCCCCACAGTCAATTCACCCCTCCACTTT. Its translation is CASSPTVNSPLHF. Combining the CDR3 with reference TRBV5-1 and TRBJ1-6 gives the whole variable domain KAGVTQTPRYLIKTRGQQVTLSCSPISGHRSVSWYQQTPGQGLQFLFEYFSETQRNKGNFPGRFSGRQFSNSRSEMNVSTLELGDSALYLCASSPTVNSPLHFGNGTRLTVT.

This clonotype appeared many times. This rearrangement joins TRBV24-1 to TRBJ2-1; maybe TRBD1 (6 bases). Germline V gene data show CDR1 as KGHDR and CDR2 as SFDVKD. The V and J ends lost 7 bases and 7 bases respectively, with 7 bases between them. The CDR3 is 11 residues long. The CDR3 DNA reads TGTGCCACCAGACAGGGAAATGAGCAGTTCTTC. Protein sequence: CATRQGNEQFF.

The chain links TRBV6-2 or TRBV6-3 to TRBJ2-1, with D possibly TRBD2 on 5 matching bases. V was trimmed by 2 bases and J by 2 bases, leaving 10 bases between them. Germline loops: CDR1 MNHEY, CDR2 SVGEGT. The CDR3 loop spans 15 amino acids. CDR3 coding DNA: TGTGCCAGCAGTTACGGTAGCGCTACCTACAATGAGCAGTTCTTC. Protein sequence: CASSYGSATYNEQFF.

This clonotype was detected a few times. The chain recombines TRBV29-1 with TRBJ2-5; 10 nucleotides align to TRBD2. V shed 8 bases and J 4 bases; nucleotides not matched to a gene: 4. Germline V gives CDR1 SQVTM, CDR2 ANQGSEA. The CDR3 loop spans 12 amino acids. The CDR3 nucleotides read TGCAGCATATTAGCGGGAGGAGAGACCCAGTACTTC. Protein sequence: CSILAGGETQYF.

The chain carries TRBV28 and TRBJ2-2; the D gene is possibly TRBD2 (5 bases). Germline values: CDR1 MDHEN, CDR2 SYDVKM. The CDR3 runs 18 residues. V was shortened by 4 bases and J by 1 base, with 19 bases between the two germline ends. CDR3 in DNA: TGTGCCAGCAGTTGCTTCGGGATCGGGCAGCTGAACACCGGGGAGCTGTTTTTT. It codes for CASSCFGIGQLNTGELFF.

The chain employs TRBV20-1 and TRBJ1-1; the D is unclear. V lost 1 base to trimming and J lost 3 bases, with 9 bases between them. This CDR3 region has 13 residues. Germline V gene data show CDR1 as DFQATT and CDR2 as SNEGSKA (reference sequence). CDR3 in amino acids: CSARGERDTEAFF. DNA of the CDR3: TGCAGTGCTAGAGGCGAAAGGGACACTGAAGCTTTCTTT.

The V and J genes are TRBV5-1 and TRBJ2-4, with D possibly matching TRBD2 (7 bases). This CDR3 region has 14 residues. Trimming left V 0 bases short and J 8 bases short, with 12 bases between. The V gene's germline CDR1 is SGHRS and CDR2 YFSETQ. The CDR3 bases are TGCGCCAGCAGCTTGGTCCAGGGGAGGGACATTCAGTACTTC. Translation gives CASSLVQGRDIQYF.

This clonotype was seen only a few times. The chain combines TRBV5-1 with TRBJ2-7; the D gene could be TRBD1 or TRBD2 (7 bases each). The CDR3 loop spans 14 amino acids. CDR1 SGHRS and CDR2 YFSETQ come from the germline V gene. Between the trimmed V and J ends, which lost 0 bases and 11 bases, there was a span of 18 bases. The chain's CDR3 is CASSLERQGGWKYF. CDR3 coding DNA: TGCGCCAGCAGCTTGGAGAGACAGGGAGGGTGGAAGTACTTC.

V gene TRBV24-1 combines with J gene TRBJ2-7; D is perhaps TRBD2 (5 bases). This CDR3 has 14 residues. The V gene's germline CDR1 is KGHDR and CDR2 SFDVKD. Trimming stripped 9 bases from V and 0 bases from J, with 14 bases between. The CDR3 sequence: CATASPVGSYEQYF. The CDR3 DNA reads as TGTGCCACCGCTAGCCCGGTAGGCTCCTACGAGCAGTACTTC.

This clonotype was seen only a few times. This chain connects TRBV20-1 to TRBJ1-2; 9 nucleotides agree with TRBD1. The CDR3 has 13 amino acids. The germline V gene encodes CDR1 DFQATT and CDR2 SNEGSKA (reference sequence). V lost 2 bases to trimming and J lost 7 bases; unmatched junction nucleotides: 5. CDR3 DNA: TGCAGTGCTAGAAGGACAGGGGAAAGTGGCTACACCTTC. Its protein product is CSARRTGESGYTF.

This clonotype was detected a few times. The CDR3 coding sequence is TGTGCTAGTGGTTCCGGACAGGGGGGGCACAATGAGCAGTTCTTC. As protein: CASGSGQGGHNEQFF. The rearrangement links TRBV12-5 to TRBJ2-1, with 10 nucleotides matching TRBD1. V was clipped by 4 bases and J by 5 bases; unmatched bases: 5. Looked up from germline, CDR1 is LGHNT and CDR2 is FRNRAP. CDR3 length: 15 residues.

A word on this clonotype: At one end the junction does not follow the germline gene, possibly because of a read error. The chain carries TRBV24-1 and TRBJ2-1; 11 bases match TRBD2. Germline V gene lookup returns CDR1 KGHDR and CDR2 SFDVKD. This CDR3 region has 16 residues. The CDR3 nucleotides are TGTGGCACCAGTGATTTTAGACTAGCGGGGAACAATGAGCAGTTCTTC. Residues: CGTSDFRLAGNNEQFF.

The J gene is TRBJ2-5, the V gene TRBV29-1, with D maybe TRBD1 (5 bases). V lost 6 bases to trimming and J lost 9 bases, with 17 bases between them. The CDR3 runs 12 residues. Per germline, CDR1 SQVTM and CDR2 ANQGSEA. CDR3 sequence (DNA): TGCAGCGTCGACAAAACTAACAGGCCCCAGTACTTC. This codes for CSVDKTNRPQYF.

This rearrangement joins TRBV29-1 to TRBJ1-2; no clear D gene. The CDR3 is 14 amino acids. The V end lost 3 bases, the J end lost 3 bases, and 14 bases lay between the germline ends. CDR1 and CDR2 from the germline V gene are SQVTM and ANQGSEA. Written as DNA, the CDR3 is TGCAGCGTTGATTCGGGGAAACTTGACTATGGCTACACCTTC. Its protein is CSVDSGKLDYGYTF. Based on the CDR3 plus reference TRBV29-1 and TRBJ1-2, the full variable domain is SAVISQKPSRDICQRGTSLTIQCQVDSQVTMMFWYRQQPGQSLTLIATANQGSEATYESGFVIDKFPISRPNLTFSTLTVSNMSPEDSSIYLCSVDSGKLDYGYTFGSGTRLTVV.

The chain links TRBV7-3 to TRBJ2-3; unclear D gene. V gave up 8 bases and J gave up 1 base, with 13 bases separating them. Germline V gene lookup returns CDR1 SGHTA and CDR2 FQGTGA. CDR3 length equals 14 residues. DNA of the CDR3: TGTGCCAGCGCCCCCCGTCCGGGCACAGATACGCAGTATTTT. Encoded protein: CASAPRPGTDTQYF. The variable domain in full, with the rest retrieved from reference TRBV7-3 and TRBJ2-3, is GAGVSQTPSNKVTEKGKYVELRCDPISGHTALYWYRQSLGQGPEFLIYFQGTGAADDSGLPNDRFFAVRPEGSVSTLKIQRTERGDSAVYLCASAPRPGTDTQYFGPGTRLTVL.

The chain links TRBV20-1 to TRBJ2-5, with 10 nucleotides matching TRBD2. This CDR3 contains 15 residues. Germline V CDR1 and CDR2: DFQATT, SNEGSKA (reference sequence). The V gene end was trimmed by 0 bases and the J gene end by 7 bases; junction bases not matched to a gene: 8. DNA for the CDR3: TGCAGTGCTAGAGATCGAGCGGGAGGGCCGGCGACCCAGTACTTC. It specifies CSARDRAGGPATQYF.

This sequence joins TRBV12-3 or TRBV12-4 and TRBJ1-1; D remains ambiguous. Trimming pared 3 bases from V and 1 base from J, leaving 3 bases between. The CDR3 spans 12 residues. The DNA of the CDR3 is TGTGCCAGCAGTTTGGCGAACACTGAAGCTTTCTTT. Protein: CASSLANTEAFF.

A word on this clonotype: This may come from a read error, since a much larger clone is one base off. V usage is TRBV7-6 and J usage is TRBJ2-2, with 9 nucleotides matching TRBD1. V trimming: 2 bases; J trimming: 0 bases; junction bases outside the gene matches: 1. Germline V gene sequence: CDR1 SGHVS, CDR2 FNYEAQ. The CDR3 contains 16 residues. This CDR3 reads CASSLRTGANTGELFF. In nucleotides, the CDR3 is TGTGCCAGCAGCTTAAGGACAGGGGCGAACACCGGGGAGCTGTTTTTT.

This chain joins TRBV5-1 and TRBJ2-7, with D tentatively TRBD2 (6 bases). The germline CDR1 and CDR2 sequences are SGHRS and YFSETQ. V lost 4 bases and J 4 bases, leaving 18 bases between the germline ends. There are 15 residues in the CDR3. The DNA for the CDR3 is TGCGCCAGCAGCCCGGAGGGTGGGAGAGGTTACGAGCAGTACTTC. This gives the protein CASSPEGGRGYEQYF. The full variable domain, rest sourced from reference TRBV5-1 and TRBJ2-7, is KAGVTQTPRYLIKTRGQQVTLSCSPISGHRSVSWYQQTPGQGLQFLFEYFSETQRNKGNFPGRFSGRQFSNSRSEMNVSTLELGDSALYLCASSPEGGRGYEQYFGPGTRLTVT.